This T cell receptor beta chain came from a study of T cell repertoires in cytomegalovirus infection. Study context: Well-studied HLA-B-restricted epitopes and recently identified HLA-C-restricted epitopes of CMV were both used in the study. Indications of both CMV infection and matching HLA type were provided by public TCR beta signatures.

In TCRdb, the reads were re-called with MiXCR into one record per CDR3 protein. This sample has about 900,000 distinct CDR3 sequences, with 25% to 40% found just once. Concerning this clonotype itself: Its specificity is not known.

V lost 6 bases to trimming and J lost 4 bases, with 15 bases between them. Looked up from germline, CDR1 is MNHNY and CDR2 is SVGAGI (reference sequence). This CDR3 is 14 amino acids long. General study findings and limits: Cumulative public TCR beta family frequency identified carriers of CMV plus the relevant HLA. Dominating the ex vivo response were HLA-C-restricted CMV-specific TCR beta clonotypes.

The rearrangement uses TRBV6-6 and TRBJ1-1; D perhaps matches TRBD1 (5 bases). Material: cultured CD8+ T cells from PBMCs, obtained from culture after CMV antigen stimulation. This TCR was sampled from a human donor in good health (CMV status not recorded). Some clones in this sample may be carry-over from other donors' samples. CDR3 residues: CASRLSARGTEAFF. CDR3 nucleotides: TGTGCCAGCAGACTCTCGGCGAGGGGCACTGAAGCTTTCTTT.